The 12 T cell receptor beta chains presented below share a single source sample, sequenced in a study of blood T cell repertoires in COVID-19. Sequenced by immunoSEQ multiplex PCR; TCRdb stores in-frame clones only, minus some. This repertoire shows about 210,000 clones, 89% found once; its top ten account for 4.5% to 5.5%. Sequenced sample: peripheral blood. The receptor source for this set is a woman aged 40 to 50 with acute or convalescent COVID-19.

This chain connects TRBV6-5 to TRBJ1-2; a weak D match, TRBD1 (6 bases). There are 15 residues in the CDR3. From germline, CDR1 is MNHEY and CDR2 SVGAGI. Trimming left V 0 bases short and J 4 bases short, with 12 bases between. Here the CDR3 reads CASSYSVQGFYGYTF. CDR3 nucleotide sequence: TGTGCCAGCAGTTACTCGGTTCAGGGGTTCTATGGCTACACCTTC.

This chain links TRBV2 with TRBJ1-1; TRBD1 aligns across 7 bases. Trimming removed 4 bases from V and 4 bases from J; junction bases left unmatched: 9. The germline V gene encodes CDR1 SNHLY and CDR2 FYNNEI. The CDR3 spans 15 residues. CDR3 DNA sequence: TGTGCCAGCAGTGTCAGGTCCGCAGGGGGCACTGAAGCTTTCTTT. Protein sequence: CASSVRSAGGTEAFF.

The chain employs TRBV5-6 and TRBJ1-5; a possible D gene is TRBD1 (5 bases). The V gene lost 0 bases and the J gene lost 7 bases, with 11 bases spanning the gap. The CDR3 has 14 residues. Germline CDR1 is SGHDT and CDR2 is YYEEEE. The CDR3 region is CASSLVGLPQPQHF. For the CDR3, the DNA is TGTGCCAGCAGCTTGGTGGGGCTACCCCAGCCCCAGCATTTT.

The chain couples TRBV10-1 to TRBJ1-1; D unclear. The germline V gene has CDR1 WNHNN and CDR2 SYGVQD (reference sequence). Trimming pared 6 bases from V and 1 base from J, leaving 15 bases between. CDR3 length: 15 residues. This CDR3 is CASSRGGPKNTEAFF. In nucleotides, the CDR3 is TGCGCCAGCAGCCGTGGAGGGCCCAAGAACACTGAAGCTTTCTTT.

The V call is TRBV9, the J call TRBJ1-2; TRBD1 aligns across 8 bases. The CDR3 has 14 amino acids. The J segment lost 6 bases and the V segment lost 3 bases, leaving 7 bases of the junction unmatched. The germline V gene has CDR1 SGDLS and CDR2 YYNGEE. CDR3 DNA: TGTGCCAGCAGCGCCGGACAGGGAATGAATGGCTACACCTTC. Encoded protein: CASSAGQGMNGYTF.

The CDR3: CSVDPGQAYGYTF. The CDR3 nucleotides are TGCAGCGTTGACCCGGGACAGGCCTATGGCTACACCTTC. The V gene is TRBV29-1, the J gene TRBJ1-2; 8 bases are shared with TRBD1. This CDR3 is 13 amino acids long. CDR1 and CDR2 (germline): SQVTM, ANQGSEA. The V segment lost 3 bases and the J segment 4 bases; nucleotides outside the gene matches: 4.

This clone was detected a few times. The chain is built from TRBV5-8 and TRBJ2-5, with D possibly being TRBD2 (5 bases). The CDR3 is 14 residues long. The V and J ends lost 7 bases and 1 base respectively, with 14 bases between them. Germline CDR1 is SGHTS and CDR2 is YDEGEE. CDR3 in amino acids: CASRPWTSQETQYF. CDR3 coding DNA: TGTGCCAGCCGACCATGGACTTCCCAAGAGACCCAGTACTTC.

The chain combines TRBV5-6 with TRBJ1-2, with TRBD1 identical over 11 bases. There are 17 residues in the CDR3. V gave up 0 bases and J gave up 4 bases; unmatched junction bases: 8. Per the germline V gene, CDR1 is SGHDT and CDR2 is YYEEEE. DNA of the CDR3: TGTGCCAGCAGCTTGGTAGGACAGGGGGCTGGAATCTATGGCTACACCTTC. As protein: CASSLVGQGAGIYGYTF.

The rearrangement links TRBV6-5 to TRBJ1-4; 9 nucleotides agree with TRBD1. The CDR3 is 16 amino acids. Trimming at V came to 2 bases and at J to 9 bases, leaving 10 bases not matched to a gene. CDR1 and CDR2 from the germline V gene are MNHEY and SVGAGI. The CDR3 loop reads CASSYASGGTGQKLFF. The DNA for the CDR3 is TGTGCCAGCAGTTACGCCTCGGGCGGGACAGGGCAAAAACTGTTTTTT.

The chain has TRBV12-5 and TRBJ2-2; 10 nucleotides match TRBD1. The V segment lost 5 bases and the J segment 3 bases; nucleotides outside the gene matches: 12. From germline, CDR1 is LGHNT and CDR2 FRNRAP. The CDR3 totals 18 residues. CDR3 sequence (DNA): TGTGCTAGTGGTCCAGGGACAGGGGTCTCCAGGGACACCGGGGAGCTGTTTTTT. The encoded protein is CASGPGTGVSRDTGELFF.

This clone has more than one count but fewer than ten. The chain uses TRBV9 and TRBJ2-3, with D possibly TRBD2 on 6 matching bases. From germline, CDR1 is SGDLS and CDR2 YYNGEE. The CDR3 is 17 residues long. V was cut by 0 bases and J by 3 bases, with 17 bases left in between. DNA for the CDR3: TGTGCCAGCAGCGTAGTGGGGGGAGAGGGGATAACAGATACGCAGTATTTT. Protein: CASSVVGGEGITDTQYF.

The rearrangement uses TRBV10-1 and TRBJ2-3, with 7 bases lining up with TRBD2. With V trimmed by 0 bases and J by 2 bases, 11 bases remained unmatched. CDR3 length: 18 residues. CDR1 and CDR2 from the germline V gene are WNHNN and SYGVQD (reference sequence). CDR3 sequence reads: CASSESTTGGLSTDTQYF. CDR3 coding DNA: TGCGCCAGCAGTGAGTCGACAACGGGGGGTCTTTCCACAGATACGCAGTATTTT.